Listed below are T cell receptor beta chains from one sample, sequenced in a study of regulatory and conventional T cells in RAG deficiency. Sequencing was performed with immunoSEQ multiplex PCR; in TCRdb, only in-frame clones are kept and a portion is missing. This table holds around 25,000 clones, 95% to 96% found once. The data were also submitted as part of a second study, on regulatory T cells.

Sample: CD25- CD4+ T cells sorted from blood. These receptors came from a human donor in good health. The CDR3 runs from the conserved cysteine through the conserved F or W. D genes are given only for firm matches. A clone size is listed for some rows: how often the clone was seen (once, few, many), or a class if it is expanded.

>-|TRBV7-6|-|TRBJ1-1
TGTGCCAGCAGCTTAGAGCGGTTTGGCACTGAAGCTTTCTTT
CASSLERFGTEAFF
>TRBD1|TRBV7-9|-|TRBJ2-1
TGTGCCAGCGACAGGGGGCCATACAATGAGCAGTTCTTC
CASDRGPYNEQFF
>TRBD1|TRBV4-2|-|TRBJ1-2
TGTGCCAGCAGCCGGACGGACAGGGCTAAGGGCTACACCTTC
CASSRTDRAKGYTF
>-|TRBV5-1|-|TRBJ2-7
TGCGCCAGCAGCTTGAACAGGGCCCCTCTAGGGGAGCAGTACTTC
CASSLNRAPLGEQYF
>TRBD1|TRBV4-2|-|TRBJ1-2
TGTGCCAGCAGCCAAGAGCTACACGGGACAGGGATGTATGGCTACACCTTC
CASSQELHGTGMYGYTF
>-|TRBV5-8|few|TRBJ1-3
TGTGCCAGCAGCTTGAGGGGTATCGCTGGAAACACCATATATTTT
CASSLRGIAGNTIYF
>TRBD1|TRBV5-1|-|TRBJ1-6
TGCGCCAGCAGCTTGGGACAGGGAACGCCGGGTGGTAATTCACCCCTCCACTTT
CASSLGQGTPGGNSPLHF
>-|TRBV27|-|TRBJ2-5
TGTGCCAGCAGTCCCCGTGGGTGGGGGGTAGAAGAGACCCAGTACTTC
CASSPRGWGVEETQYF
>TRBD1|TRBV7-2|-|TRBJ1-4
TGTGCCAGCAGCTCCTGGACAGGGGGTGTTGAAAAACTGTTTTTT
CASSSWTGGVEKLFF
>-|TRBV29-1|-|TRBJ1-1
TGCAGCGTCGACGGACTAAGGGCCGAAGCTTTCTTT
CSVDGLRAEAFF
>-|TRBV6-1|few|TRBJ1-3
TGTGCCAGCAGTTATACTAACTCTGGAAACACCATATATTTT
CASSYTNSGNTIYF
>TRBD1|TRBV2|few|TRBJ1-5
TGTGCCAGCAGAAGGACAGGGGAGGACAATCAGCCCCAGCATTTT
CASRRTGEDNQPQHF
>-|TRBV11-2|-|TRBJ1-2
TGTGCCAGCAGTACAGGGTTTCATGGCTACACCTTC
CASSTGFHGYTF